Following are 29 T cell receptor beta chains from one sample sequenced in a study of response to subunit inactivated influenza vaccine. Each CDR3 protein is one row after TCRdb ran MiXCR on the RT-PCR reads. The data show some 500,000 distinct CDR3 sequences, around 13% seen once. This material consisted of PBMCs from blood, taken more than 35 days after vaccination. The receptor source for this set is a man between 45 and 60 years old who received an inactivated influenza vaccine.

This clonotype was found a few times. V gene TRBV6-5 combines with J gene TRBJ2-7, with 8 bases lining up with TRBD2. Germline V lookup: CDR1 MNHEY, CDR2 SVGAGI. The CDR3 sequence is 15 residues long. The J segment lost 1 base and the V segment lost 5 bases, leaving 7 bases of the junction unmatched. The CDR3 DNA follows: TGTGCCAGCAGTACTAAGGCGGGGGGATCCTACGAGCAGTACTTC. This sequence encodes CASSTKAGGSYEQYF.

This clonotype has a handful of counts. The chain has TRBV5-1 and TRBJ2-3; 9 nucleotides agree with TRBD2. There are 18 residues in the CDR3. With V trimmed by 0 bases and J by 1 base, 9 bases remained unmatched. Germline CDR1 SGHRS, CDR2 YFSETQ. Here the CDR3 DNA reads TGCGCCAGCAGCTTGGAAGGGGGGCTAGCGGGACGCACAGATACGCAGTATTTT. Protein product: CASSLEGGLAGRTDTQYF.

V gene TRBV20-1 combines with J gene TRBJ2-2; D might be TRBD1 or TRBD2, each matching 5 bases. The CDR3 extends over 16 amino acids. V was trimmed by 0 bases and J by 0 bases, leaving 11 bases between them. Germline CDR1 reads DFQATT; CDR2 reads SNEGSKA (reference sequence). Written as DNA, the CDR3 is TGCAGTGCTAGAGATGCGGGCAGGGCGAACACCGGGGAGCTGTTTTTT. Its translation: CSARDAGRANTGELFF.

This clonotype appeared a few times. The CDR3 region is CSARLANTGELFF. In DNA, the CDR3 is TGCAGTGCTAGACTGGCTAACACCGGGGAGCTGTTTTTT. The chain uses TRBV20-1 and TRBJ2-2; D unresolved. Germline loops: CDR1 DFQATT, CDR2 SNEGSKA (reference sequence). CDR3 length: 13 residues. V was cut by 2 bases and J by 2 bases, with 6 bases left in between.

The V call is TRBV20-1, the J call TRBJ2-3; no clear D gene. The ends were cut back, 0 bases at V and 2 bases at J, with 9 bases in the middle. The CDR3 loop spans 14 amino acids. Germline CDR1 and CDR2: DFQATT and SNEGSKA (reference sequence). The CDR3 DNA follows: TGCAGTGCTAGAGAGGATTCGCTCACAGATACGCAGTATTTT. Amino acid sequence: CSAREDSLTDTQYF.

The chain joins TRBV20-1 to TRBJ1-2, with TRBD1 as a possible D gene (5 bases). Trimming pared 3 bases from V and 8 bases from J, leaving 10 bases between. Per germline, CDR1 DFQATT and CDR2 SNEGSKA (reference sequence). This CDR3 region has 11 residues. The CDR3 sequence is CSARRGWGYTF. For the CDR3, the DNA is TGCAGTGCTAGGAGGGGATGGGGCTACACCTTC.

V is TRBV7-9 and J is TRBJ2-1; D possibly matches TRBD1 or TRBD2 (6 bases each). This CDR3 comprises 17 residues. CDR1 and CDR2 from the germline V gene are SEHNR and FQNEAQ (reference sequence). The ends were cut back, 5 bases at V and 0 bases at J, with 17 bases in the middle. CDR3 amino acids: CASSPGVTGSSYNEQFF. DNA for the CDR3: TGTGCCAGCAGCCCAGGGGTAACCGGGAGCTCCTACAATGAGCAGTTCTTC.

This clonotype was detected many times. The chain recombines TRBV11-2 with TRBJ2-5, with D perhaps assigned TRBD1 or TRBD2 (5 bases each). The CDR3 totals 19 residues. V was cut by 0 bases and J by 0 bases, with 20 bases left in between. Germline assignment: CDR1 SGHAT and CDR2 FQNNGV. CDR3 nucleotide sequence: TGTGCCAGCAGCTTAGATAGTGGTAGGGGACGGTGGTACCAAGAGACCCAGTACTTC. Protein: CASSLDSGRGRWYQETQYF.

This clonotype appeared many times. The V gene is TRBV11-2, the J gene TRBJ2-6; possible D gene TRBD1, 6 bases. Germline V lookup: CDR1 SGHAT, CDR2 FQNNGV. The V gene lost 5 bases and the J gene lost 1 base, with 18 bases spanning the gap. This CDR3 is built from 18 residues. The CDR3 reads CASSRQTGPGSGANVLTF. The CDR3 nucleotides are TGTGCCAGCAGCAGGCAGACAGGCCCGGGATCTGGGGCCAACGTCCTGACTTTC.

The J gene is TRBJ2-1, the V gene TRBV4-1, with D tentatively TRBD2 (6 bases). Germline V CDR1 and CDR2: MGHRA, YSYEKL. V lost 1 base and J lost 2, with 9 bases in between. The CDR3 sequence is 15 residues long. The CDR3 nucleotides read TGCGCCAGCAGCCAAGGACTAGTGCCCTACAATGAGCAGTTCTTC. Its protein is CASSQGLVPYNEQFF.

The CDR3 coding sequence is TGTGCCAGCACCCAGGGACAGGGAGGGCGGGAGACCCAGTACTTC. As protein: CASTQGQGGRETQYF. The chain is built from TRBV6-1 and TRBJ2-5; 9 nucleotides line up with TRBD1. The CDR3 loop spans 15 amino acids. V dropped 7 bases and J dropped 5; count of bases not matched to a gene: 11. Germline-derived CDR1 and CDR2 are MNHNS and SASEGT.

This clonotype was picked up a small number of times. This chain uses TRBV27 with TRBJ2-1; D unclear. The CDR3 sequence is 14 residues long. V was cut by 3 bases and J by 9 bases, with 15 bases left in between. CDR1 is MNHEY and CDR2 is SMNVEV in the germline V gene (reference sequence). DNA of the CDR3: TGTGCCAGCAGTTTGCAAAGGGTGTCGGCTGAGCAGTTCTTC. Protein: CASSLQRVSAEQFF.

The CDR3 reads CASSPPISQPYGYTF. CDR3 nucleotides: TGTGCCAGCTCACCACCGATTTCACAGCCATATGGCTACACCTTC. V gene TRBV18 combines with J gene TRBJ1-2; the D is unclear. V dropped 0 bases and J dropped 5 bases, with 13 bases sitting between them. CDR1 is KGHSH and CDR2 is LQKENI in the germline V gene. The CDR3 spans 15 residues.

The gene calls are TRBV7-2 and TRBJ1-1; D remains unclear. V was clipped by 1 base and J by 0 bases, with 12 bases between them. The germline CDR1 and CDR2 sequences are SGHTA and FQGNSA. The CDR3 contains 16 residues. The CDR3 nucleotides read TGTGCCAGCAGCTTAGGAGCGGTTAACATGAACACTGAAGCTTTCTTT. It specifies CASSLGAVNMNTEAFF.

The CDR3 is CASRKEGNMNTEAFF. In nucleotides, the CDR3 is TGTGCCAGCAGGAAAGAGGGCAACATGAACACTGAAGCTTTCTTT. This chain connects TRBV6-2 or TRBV6-3 to TRBJ1-1; D remains unclear. V was clipped by 6 bases and J by 0 bases, with 14 bases between them. Looked up from germline, CDR1 is MNHEY and CDR2 is SVGEGT. This CDR3 contains 15 residues.

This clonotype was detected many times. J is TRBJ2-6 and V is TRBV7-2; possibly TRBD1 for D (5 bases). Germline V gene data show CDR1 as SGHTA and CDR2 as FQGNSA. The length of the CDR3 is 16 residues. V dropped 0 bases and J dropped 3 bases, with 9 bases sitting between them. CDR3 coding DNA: TGTGCCAGCAGCTTAGCTGGGGCCTATGGGGCCAACGTCCTGACTTTC. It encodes CASSLAGAYGANVLTF. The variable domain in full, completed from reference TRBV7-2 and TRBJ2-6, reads GAGVSQSPSNKVTEKGKDVELRCDPISGHTALYWYRQSLGQGLEFLIYFQGNSAPDKSGLPSDRFSAERTGGSVSTLTIQRTQQEDSAVYLCASSLAGAYGANVLTFGAGSRLTVL.

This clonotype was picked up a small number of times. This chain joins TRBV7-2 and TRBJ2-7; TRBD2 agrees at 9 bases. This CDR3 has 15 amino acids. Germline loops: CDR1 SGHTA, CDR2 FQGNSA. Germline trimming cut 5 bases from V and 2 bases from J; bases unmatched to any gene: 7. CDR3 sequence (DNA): TGTGCCAGCAGCGACTCGGCTAGCGGGGCCTACGAGCAGTACTTC. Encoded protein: CASSDSASGAYEQYF.

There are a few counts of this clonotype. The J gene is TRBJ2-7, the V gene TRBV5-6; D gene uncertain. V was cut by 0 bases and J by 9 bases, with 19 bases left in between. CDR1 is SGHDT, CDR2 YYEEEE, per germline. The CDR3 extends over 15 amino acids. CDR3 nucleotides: TGTGCCAGCAGCTTGGTCCATACGATCTACGATGGGCAGTACTTC. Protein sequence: CASSLVHTIYDGQYF.

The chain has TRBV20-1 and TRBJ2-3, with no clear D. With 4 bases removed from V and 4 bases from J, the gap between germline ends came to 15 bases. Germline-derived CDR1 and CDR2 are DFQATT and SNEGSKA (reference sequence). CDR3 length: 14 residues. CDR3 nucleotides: TGCAGTGCTACGGGCGGAAGCAGAGCAGATACGCAGTATTTT. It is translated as CSATGGSRADTQYF.

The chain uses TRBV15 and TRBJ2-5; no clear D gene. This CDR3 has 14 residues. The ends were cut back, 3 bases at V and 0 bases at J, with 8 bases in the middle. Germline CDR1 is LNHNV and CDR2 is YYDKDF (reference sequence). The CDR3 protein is CATSRAEDQETQYF. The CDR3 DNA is TGTGCCACCAGCAGGGCAGAAGACCAAGAGACCCAGTACTTC. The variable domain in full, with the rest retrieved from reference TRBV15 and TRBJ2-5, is DAMVIQNPRYQVTQFGKPVTLSCSQTLNHNVMYWYQQKSSQAPKLLFHYYDKDFNNEADTPDNFQSRRPNTSFCFLDIRSPGLGDTAMYLCATSRAEDQETQYFGPGTRLLVL.

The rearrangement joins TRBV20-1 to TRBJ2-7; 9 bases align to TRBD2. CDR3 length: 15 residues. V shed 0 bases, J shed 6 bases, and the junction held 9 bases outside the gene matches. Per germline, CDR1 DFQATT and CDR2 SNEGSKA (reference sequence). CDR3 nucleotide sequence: TGCAGTGCTAGAGATACCCTTAGCGGGAGTTTCGAGCAGTACTTC. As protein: CSARDTLSGSFEQYF.

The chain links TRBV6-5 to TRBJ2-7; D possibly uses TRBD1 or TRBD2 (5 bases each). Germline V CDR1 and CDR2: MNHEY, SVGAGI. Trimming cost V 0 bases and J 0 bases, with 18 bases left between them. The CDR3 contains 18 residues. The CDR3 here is CASSYSITEGPSSYEQYF. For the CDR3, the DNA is TGTGCCAGCAGTTACTCGATAACTGAGGGGCCCTCCTCCTACGAGCAGTACTTC.

The CDR3 region is CAISERQVPQNTEAFF. CDR3 DNA: TGTGCCATCAGTGAGAGACAGGTCCCCCAGAACACTGAAGCTTTCTTT. The chain couples TRBV10-3 to TRBJ1-1; possible D gene TRBD1, 6 bases. CDR1 ENHRY and CDR2 SYGVKD come from the germline V gene. The CDR3 length is 16 residues. Trimming took 2 bases from V and 1 from J, leaving 14 bases between them.

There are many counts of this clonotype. CDR3 nucleotides: TGCGCCAGCAGCTTGGGCCCAGGGGGCTCCTACAATGAGCAGTTCTTC. Translated: CASSLGPGGSYNEQFF. V gene TRBV5-1 combines with J gene TRBJ2-1; TRBD1 matches 7 bases. J gave up 0 bases and V 0 bases, and 3 bases lay outside the gene matches. The CDR3 sequence is 16 residues long. CDR1 and CDR2 from the germline V gene are SGHRS and YFSETQ.

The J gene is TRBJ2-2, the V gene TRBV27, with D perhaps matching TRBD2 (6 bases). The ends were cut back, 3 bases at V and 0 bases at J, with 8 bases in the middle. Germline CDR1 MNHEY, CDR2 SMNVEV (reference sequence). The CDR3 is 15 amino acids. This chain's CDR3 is CASSFGTSNTGELFF. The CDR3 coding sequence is TGTGCCAGCAGTTTCGGGACTTCGAACACCGGGGAGCTGTTTTTT.

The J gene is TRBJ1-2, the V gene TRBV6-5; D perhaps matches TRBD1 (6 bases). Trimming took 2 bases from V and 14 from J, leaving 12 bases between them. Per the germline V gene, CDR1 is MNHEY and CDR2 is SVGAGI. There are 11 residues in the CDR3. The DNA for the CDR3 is TGTGCCAGCAGTTACAAGGGGGGCCGAACCTTC. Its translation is CASSYKGGRTF.

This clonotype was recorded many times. The CDR3 sequence: CSVAVAYEQYF. CDR3 coding DNA: TGCAGCGTTGCGGTGGCCTACGAGCAGTACTTC. The V and J genes are TRBV29-1 and TRBJ2-7; no firm D call. The V end was cut by 4 bases, the J end by 2 bases, with 6 bases between. CDR1 SQVTM and CDR2 ANQGSEA come from the germline V gene. CDR3 length: 11 amino acids.

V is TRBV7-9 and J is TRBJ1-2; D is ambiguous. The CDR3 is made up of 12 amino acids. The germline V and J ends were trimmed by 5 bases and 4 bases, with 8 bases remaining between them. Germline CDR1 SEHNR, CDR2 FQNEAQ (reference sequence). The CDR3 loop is CASSRELYGYTF. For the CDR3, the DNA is TGTGCCAGCAGCCGCGAGCTCTATGGCTACACCTTC.

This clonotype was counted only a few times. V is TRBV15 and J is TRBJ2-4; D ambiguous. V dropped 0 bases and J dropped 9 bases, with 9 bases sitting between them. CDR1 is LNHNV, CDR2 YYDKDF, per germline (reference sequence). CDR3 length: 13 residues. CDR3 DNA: TGTGCCACCAGCAGAGAAGTTCGTGGCATTCAGTACTTC. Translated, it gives CATSREVRGIQYF.